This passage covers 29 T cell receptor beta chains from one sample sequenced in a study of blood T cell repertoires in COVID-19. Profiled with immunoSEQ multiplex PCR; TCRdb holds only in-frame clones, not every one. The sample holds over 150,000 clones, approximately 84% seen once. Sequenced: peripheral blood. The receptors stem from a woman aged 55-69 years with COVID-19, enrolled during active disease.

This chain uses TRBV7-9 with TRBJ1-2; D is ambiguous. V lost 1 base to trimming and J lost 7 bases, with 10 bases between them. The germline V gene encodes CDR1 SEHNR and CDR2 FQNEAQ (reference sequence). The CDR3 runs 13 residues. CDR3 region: CASSLGRGVGYTF. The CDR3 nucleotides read TGTGCCAGCAGCTTAGGGCGGGGAGTTGGCTACACCTTC.

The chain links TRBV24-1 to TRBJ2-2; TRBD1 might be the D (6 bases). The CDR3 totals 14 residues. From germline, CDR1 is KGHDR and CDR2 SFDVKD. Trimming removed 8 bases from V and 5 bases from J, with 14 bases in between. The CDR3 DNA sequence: TGTGCCACCATGGGGGCAAAAGGGACCGGGGAGCTGTTTTTT. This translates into CATMGAKGTGELFF.

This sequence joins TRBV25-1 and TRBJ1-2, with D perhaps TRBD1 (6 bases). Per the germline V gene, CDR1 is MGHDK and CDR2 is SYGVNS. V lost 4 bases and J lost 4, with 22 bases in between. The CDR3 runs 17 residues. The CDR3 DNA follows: TGTGCCAGCAGTGCGCAAATTAGGCCAGGGGTTGGCTATGGCTACACCTTC. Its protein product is CASSAQIRPGVGYGYTF.

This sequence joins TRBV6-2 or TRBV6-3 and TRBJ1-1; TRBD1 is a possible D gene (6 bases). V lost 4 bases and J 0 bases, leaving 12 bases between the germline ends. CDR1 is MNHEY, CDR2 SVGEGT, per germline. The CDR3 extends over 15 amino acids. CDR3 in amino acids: CASSWSGAVNTEAFF. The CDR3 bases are TGTGCCAGCAGTTGGTCAGGGGCGGTGAACACTGAAGCTTTCTTT.

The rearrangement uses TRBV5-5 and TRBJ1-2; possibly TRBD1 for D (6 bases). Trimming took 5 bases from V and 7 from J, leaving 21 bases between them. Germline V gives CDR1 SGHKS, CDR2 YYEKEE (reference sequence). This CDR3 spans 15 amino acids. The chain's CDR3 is CASSFYPQGSSGYTF. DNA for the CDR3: TGTGCCAGCAGTTTCTATCCTCAGGGGAGCAGTGGCTACACCTTC. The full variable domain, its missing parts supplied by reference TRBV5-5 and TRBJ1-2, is DAGVTQSPTHLIKTRGQQVTLRCSPISGHKSVSWYQQVLGQGPQFIFQYYEKEERGRGNFPDRFSARQFPNYSSELNVNALLLGDSALYLCASSFYPQGSSGYTFGSGTRLTVV.

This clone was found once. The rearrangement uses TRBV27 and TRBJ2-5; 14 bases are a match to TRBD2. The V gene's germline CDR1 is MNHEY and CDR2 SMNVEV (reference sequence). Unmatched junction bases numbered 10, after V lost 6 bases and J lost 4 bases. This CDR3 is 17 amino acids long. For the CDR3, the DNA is TGTGCCAGCAGCTACAAGGGACTAGCGGGGGCGGGAGAGACCCAGTACTTC. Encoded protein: CASSYKGLAGAGETQYF.

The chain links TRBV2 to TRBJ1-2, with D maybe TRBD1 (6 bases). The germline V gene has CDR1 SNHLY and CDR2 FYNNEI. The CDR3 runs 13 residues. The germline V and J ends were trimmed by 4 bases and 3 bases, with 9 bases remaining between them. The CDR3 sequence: CASSGQGYYGYTF. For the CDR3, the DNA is TGTGCCAGCAGTGGTCAGGGGTACTATGGCTACACCTTC.

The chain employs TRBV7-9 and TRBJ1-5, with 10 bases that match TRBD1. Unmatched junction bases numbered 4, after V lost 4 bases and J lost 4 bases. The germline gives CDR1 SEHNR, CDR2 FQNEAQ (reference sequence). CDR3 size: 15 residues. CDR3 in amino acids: CASSSRTGGNQPQHF. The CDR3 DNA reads TGTGCCAGCAGCTCACGGACAGGGGGTAATCAGCCCCAGCATTTT.

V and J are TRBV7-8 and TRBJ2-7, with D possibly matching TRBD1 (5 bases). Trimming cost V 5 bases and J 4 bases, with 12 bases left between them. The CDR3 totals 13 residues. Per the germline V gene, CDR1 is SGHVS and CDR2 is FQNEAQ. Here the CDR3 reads CASSNRQKYEQYV. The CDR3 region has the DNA TGTGCCAGCAGCAACAGACAGAAGTACGAGCAGTACGTC.

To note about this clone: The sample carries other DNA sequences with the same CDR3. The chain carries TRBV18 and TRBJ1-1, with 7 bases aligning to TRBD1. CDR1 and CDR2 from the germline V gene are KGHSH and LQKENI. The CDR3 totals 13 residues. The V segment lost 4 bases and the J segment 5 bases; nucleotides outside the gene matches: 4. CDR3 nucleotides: TGTGCCAGCTCACAGGGGGCTTCGACTGAAGCTTTCTTT. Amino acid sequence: CASSQGASTEAFF.

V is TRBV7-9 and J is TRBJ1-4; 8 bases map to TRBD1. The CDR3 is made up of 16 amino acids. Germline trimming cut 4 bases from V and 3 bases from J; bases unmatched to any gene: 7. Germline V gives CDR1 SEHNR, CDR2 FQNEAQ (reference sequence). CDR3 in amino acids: CASSSFRDRPNEKLFF. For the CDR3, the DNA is TGTGCCAGCAGCTCATTCCGGGACAGGCCTAATGAAAAACTGTTTTTT.

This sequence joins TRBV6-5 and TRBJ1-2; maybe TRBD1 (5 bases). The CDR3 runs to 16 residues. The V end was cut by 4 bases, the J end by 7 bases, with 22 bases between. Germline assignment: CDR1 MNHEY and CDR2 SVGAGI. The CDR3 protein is CASSSTVATAGFGYTF. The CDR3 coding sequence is TGTGCCAGCAGTTCTACGGTTGCGACCGCAGGGTTTGGCTACACCTTC.

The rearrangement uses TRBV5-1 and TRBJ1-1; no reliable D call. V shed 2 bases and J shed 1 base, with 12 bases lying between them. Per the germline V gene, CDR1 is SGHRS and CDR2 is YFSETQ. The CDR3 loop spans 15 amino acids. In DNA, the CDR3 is TGCGCCAGCAGCTTAAACCCGACAAAGAACACTGAAGCTTTCTTT. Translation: CASSLNPTKNTEAFF.

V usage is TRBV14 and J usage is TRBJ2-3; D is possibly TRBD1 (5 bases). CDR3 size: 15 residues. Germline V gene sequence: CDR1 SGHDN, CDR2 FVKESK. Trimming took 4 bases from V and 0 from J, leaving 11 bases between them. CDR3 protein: CASSPRQLSTDTQYF. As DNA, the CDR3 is TGTGCCAGCAGCCCGCGACAGCTAAGCACAGATACGCAGTATTTT.

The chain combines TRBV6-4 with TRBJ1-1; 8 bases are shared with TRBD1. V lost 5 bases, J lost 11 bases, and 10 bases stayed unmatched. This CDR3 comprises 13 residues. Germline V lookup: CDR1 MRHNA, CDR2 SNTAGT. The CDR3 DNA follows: TGTGCCAGCAGTCCCGGGACAGGTCTTTTGGCTTTCTTT. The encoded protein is CASSPGTGLLAFF.

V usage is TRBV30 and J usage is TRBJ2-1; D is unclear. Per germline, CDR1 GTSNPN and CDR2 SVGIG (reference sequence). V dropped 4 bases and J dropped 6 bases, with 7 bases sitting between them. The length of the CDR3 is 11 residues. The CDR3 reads CAWTLGNEQFF. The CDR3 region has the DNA TGTGCCTGGACTCTAGGCAATGAGCAGTTCTTC.

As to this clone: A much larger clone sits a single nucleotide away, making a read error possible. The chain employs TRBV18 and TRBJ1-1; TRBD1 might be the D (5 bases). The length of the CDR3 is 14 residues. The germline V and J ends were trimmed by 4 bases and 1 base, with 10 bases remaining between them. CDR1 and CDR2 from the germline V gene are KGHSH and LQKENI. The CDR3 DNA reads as TGTGCCAGCTCACTACGCGGGGGGAACACTGAAGCTTTCTTT. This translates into CASSLRGGNTEAFF.

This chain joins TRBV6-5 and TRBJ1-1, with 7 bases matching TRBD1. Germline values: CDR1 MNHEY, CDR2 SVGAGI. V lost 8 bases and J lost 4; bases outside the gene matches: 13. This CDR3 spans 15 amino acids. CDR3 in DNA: TGTGCCAGCCGGTCCTTTACAGGGGCGGGCACTGAAGCTTTCTTT. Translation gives CASRSFTGAGTEAFF.

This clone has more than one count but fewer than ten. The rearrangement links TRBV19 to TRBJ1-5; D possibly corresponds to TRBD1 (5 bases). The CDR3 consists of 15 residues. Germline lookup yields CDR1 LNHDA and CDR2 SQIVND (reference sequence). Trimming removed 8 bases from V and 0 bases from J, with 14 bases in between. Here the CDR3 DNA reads TGTGCCAGTTCAAGGGGAGGTAATAGCAATCAGCCCCAGCATTTT. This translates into CASSRGGNSNQPQHF.

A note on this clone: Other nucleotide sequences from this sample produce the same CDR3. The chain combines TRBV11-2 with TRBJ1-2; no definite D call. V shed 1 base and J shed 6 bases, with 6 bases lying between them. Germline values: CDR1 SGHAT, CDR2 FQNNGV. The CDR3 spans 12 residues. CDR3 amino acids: CASSLVRDGYTF. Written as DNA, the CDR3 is TGTGCCAGCAGCTTAGTGAGGGATGGCTACACCTTC. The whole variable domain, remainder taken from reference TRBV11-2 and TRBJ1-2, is EAGVAQSPRYKIIEKRQSVAFWCNPISGHATLYWYQQILGQGPKLLIQFQNNGVVDDSQLPKDRFSAERLKGVDSTLKIQPAKLEDSAVYLCASSLVRDGYTFGSGTRLTVV.

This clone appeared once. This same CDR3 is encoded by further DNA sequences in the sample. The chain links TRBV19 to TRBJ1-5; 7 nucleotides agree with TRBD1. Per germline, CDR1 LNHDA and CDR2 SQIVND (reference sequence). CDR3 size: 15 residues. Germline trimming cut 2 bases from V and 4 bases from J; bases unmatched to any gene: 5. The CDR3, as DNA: TGTGCCAGTAGTATAATTGACAGGGAGAATCAGCCCCAGCATTTT. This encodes CASSIIDRENQPQHF.

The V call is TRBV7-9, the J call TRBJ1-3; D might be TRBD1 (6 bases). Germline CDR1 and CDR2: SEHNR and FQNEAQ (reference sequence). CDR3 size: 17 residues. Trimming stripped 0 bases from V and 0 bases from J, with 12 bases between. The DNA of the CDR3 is TGTGCCAGCAGCTTAGCGGGGCGGGGGCTCTCTGGAAACACCATATATTTT. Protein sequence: CASSLAGRGLSGNTIYF.

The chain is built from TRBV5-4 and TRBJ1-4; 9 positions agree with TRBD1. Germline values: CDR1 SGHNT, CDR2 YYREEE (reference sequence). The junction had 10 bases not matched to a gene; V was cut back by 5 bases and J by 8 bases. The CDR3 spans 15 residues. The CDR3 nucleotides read TGTGCCAGCAGTTTCCCGGGACAGGGTCCAGAAAAACTGTTTTTT. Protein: CASSFPGQGPEKLFF.

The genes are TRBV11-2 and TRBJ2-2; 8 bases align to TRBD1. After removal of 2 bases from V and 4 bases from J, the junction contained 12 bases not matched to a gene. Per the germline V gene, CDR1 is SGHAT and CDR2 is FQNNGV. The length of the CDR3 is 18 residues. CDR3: CASSLRPGGFSSTGELFF. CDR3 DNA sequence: TGTGCCAGCAGCTTACGTCCAGGGGGCTTTAGCTCCACCGGGGAGCTGTTTTTT.

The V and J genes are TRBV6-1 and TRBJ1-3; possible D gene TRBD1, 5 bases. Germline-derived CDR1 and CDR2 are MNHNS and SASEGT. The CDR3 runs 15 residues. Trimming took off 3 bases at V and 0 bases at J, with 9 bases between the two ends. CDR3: CASSDQGLSGNTIYF. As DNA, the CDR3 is TGTGCCAGCAGTGACCAGGGCCTCTCTGGAAACACCATATATTTT.

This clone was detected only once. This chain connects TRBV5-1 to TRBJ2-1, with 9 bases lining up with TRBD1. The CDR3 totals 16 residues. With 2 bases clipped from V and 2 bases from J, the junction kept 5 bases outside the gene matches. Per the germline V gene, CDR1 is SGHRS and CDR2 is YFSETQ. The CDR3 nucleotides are TGCGCCAGCAGCTTTGCGGGACAGGGCCCCTACAATGAGCAGTTCTTC. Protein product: CASSFAGQGPYNEQFF.

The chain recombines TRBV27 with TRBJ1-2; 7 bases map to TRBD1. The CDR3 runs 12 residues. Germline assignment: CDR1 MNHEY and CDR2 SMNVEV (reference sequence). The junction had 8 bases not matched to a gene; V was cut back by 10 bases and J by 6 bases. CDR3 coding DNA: TGTGCCATCTCAGAAACAGGGGATGGCTACACCTTC. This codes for CAISETGDGYTF.

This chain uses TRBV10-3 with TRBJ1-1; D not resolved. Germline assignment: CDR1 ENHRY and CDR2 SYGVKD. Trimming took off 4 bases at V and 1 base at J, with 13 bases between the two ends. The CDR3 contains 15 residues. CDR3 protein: CAISGLRGPNTEAFF. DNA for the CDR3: TGTGCCATCAGTGGCTTGAGAGGTCCGAACACTGAAGCTTTCTTT.

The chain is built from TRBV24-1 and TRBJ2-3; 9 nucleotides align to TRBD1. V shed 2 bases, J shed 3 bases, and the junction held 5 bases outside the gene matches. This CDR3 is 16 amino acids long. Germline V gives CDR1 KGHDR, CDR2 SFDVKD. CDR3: CATSDSHRGQTDTQYF. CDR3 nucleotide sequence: TGTGCCACCAGTGATTCCCACAGGGGGCAGACAGATACGCAGTATTTT.